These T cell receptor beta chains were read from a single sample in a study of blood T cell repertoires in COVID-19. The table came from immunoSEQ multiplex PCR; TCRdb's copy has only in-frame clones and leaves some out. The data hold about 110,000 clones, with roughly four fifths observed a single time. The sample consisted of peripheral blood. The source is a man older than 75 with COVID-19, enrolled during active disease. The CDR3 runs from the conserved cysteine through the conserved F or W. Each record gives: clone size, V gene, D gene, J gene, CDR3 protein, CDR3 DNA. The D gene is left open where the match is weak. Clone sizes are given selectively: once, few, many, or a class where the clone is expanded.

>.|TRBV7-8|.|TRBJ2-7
CASSFREDEQYF
TGTGCCAGCAGCTTTAGAGAGGACGAGCAGTACTTC
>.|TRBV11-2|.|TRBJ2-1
CASTRTTYNEQFF
TGTGCCAGCACGAGAACGACTTACAATGAGCAGTTCTTC
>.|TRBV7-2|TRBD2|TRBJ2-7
CASSLAGLAGTYEQYF
TGTGCCAGCAGCTTAGCCGGACTAGCGGGTACCTACGAGCAGTACTTC
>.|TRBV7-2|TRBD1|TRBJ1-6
CASSLGQGPYNSPLHF
TGTGCCAGCAGCCTAGGACAGGGCCCCTATAATTCACCCCTCCACTTT
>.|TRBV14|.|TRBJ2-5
CASSQVLGGQETQYF
TGTGCCAGCAGCCAAGTTCTCGGCGGACAAGAGACCCAGTACTTC
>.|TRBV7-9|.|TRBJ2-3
CASSLITTDTQYF
TGTGCCAGCAGCTTAATTACTACAGATACGCAGTATTTT
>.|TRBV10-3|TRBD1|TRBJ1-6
CAIRVPDRVNSPLHF
TGTGCCATCAGGGTACCGGACAGGGTTAATTCACCCCTCCACTTT
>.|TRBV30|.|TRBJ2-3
CAWREGRTDTQYF
TGTGCCTGGAGGGAGGGCCGCACAGATACGCAGTATTTT
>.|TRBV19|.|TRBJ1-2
CASRAEKTLTF
TGTGCCAGTAGGGCCGAAAAAACCCTCACCTTC
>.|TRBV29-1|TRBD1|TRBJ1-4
CSARQGANEKLFF
TGCAGCGCACGACAGGGGGCTAATGAAAAACTGTTTTTT
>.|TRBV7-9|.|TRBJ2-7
CASSLGGAPSYEQYF
TGTGCCAGCAGCTTAGGCGGGGCCCCCTCCTACGAGCAGTACTTC
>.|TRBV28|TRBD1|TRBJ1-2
CASSLGGAGGYGYTF
TGTGCCAGCAGTTTAGGGGGTGCAGGGGGCTATGGCTACACCTTC
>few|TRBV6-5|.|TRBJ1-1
CASRRGTEAFF
TGTGCCAGCAGGAGGGGGACTGAAGCTTTCTTT
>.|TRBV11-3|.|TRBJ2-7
CASSAGSYEQYF
TGTGCCAGCAGCGCCGGCTCCTACGAGCAGTACTTC
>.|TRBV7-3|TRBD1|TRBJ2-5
CASSLDRAVQETQYF
TGTGCCAGCAGCTTAGACAGGGCGGTCCAAGAGACCCAGTACTTC
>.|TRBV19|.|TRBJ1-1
CASRWEGLNTEAFF
TGTGCCAGTAGATGGGAGGGTTTGAACACTGAAGCTTTCTTT
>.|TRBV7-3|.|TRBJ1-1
CASKETVNTEAFF
TGTGCCAGCAAGGAGACGGTGAACACTGAAGCTTTCTTT
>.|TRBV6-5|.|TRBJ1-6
CASSETGGYNSPLHF
TGTGCCAGCAGCGAGACAGGCGGGTATAATTCACCCCTCCACTTT
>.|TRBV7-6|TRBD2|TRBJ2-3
CASSNLSGRAERDTQYF
TGTGCCAGCAGCAACCTTAGCGGGAGGGCCGAGAGAGATACGCAGTATTTT
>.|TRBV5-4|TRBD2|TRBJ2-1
CASSLVAGGGEQFF
TGTGCCAGCAGCTTGGTAGCGGGAGGAGGGGAGCAGTTCTTC
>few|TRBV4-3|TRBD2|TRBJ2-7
CASSQSTSGLYEQYF
TGCGCCAGCAGCCAATCGACTAGCGGGTTATACGAGCAGTACTTC
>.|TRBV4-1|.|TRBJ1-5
CASSQGRNSNQPQHF
TGCGCCAGCAGCCAAGGGCGGAATAGCAATCAGCCCCAGCATTTT
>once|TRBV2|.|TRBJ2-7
CASSEQGFSYEQYF
TGTGCCAGCAGTGAGCAGGGCTTCTCCTACGAGCAGTACTTC
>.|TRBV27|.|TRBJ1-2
CASRSLGASNYGYTF
TGTGCCAGCAGGTCCCTGGGAGCGTCTAACTATGGCTACACCTTC
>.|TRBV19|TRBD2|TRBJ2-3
CASSLYAVAGTLVADTQYF
TGTGCCAGTAGTTTATACGCGGTAGCGGGTACTTTGGTCGCAGATACGCAGTATTTT
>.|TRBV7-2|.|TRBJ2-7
CASSPQEGEQYF
TGTGCCAGCAGCCCACAAGAGGGGGAACAGTACTTC
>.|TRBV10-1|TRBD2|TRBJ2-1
CASSTGGSEQFF
TGCGCCAGCAGCACGGGGGGAAGTGAGCAGTTCTTC
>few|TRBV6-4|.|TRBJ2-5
CASSDSRGLLQETQYF
TGTGCCAGCAGTGACTCGCGAGGTCTACTACAAGAGACCCAGTACTTC
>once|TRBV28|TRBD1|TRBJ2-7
CASSLGGQGYEQYF
TGTGCCAGCAGTTTAGGAGGACAGGGGTACGAGCAGTACTTC
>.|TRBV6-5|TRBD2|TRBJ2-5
CASSPSGNQETQYF
TGTGCCAGCAGTCCTAGCGGGAATCAAGAGACCCAGTACTTC
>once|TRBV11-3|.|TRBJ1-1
CASSLEQHTEAFF
TGTGCCAGCAGCTTAGAACAGCACACTGAAGCTTTCTTT
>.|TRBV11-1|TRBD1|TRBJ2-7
CASSQRTGRYEQYF
TGTGCCAGCAGCCAGAGGACAGGGAGATACGAGCAGTACTTC
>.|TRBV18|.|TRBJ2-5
CASSPSVASNDETQYF
TGTGCCAGCTCACCGTCAGTGGCTAGCAATGACGAGACCCAGTACTTC
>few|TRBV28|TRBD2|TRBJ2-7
CASSLLTREIRTYEQYF
TGTGCCAGCAGTTTACTTACGCGGGAGATCAGGACCTACGAGCAGTACTTC
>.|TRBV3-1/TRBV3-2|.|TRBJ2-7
CASSQAGDYEQYF
TGTGCCAGCAGCCAAGCGGGTGACTACGAGCAGTACTTC
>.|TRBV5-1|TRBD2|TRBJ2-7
CASRTGTSGRTYEQYF
TGCGCCAGCCGAACCGGGACTAGCGGGAGGACCTACGAGCAGTACTTC
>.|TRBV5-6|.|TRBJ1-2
CASSLAGVSGYTF
TGTGCCAGCAGCTTGGCCGGGGTTTCTGGCTACACCTTC
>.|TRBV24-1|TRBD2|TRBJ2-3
CATSDPLAGAYTSTDTQYF
TGTGCCACCAGTGATCCACTAGCGGGAGCTTATACGAGCACAGATACGCAGTATTTT
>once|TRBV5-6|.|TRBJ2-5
CASSLNRVFGETQYF
TGTGCCAGCAGCTTAAACAGGGTATTCGGGGAGACCCAGTACTTC
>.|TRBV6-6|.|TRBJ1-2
CASSYLEGSNGYTF
TGTGCCAGCAGTTACTTGGAGGGGTCGAATGGCTACACCTTC
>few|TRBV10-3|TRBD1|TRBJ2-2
CATTGADWNTGELFF
TGTGCCACCACAGGGGCGGACTGGAACACCGGGGAGCTGTTTTTT
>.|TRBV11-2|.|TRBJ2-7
CASSPSSYEQYF
TGTGCCAGCAGCCCCAGCTCCTACGAGCAGTACTTC
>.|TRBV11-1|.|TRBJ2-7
CASSLDFYHSYEQYF
TGTGCCAGCAGCTTAGACTTTTACCACTCCTACGAGCAGTACTTC
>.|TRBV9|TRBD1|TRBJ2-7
CASSPDRVTYEQYF
TGTGCCAGCAGCCCGGACAGGGTGACCTACGAGCAGTACTTC
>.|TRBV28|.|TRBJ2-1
CASSLEGFTYNEQFF
TGTGCCAGCAGTTTAGAGGGCTTCACCTACAATGAGCAGTTCTTC
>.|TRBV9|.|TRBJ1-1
CASSPGRGTEAFF
TGTGCCAGCAGCCCGGGGAGGGGGACTGAAGCTTTCTTT